Listed below are T cell receptor beta chains from one sample, sequenced in a study of blood T cells in healthy people across ages. TCRdb re-called the 5' RACE reads through MiXCR, storing one row per CDR3 protein. This table holds under 700,000 distinct CDR3 sequences, nearly 25% found once. This sample was also put to use in a study of T cells of mothers and their children.

The source material was blood. These receptors were obtained from a boy younger than 18 in good health. Both conserved end residues are part of each CDR3. A D gene is named only where the DNA matches it firmly. Part of the rows lack a size; the others show once, few, many or a class for expanded clones.

TRBV3-1,.,.,TRBJ2-4,TGTGCCAGCAGCCAAGGGTCGAGGGACATTCAGTACTTC,CASSQGSRDIQYF
TRBV28,many,TRBD1,TRBJ2-7,TGTGCCAGCAGTTTAGCCGGGACAGGGAGCTCCTACGAGCAGTACTTC,CASSLAGTGSSYEQYF
TRBV3-1,few,.,TRBJ1-2,TGTGCCAGCAGCCAAGAGGGCTATGGCTACGCCTTC,CASSQEGYGYAF
TRBV12-3/TRBV12-4,.,TRBD1,TRBJ2-7,TGTGCCAGCAGTCCGGACAGGCCAACCTACGAGCAGTACTTC,CASSPDRPTYEQYF
TRBV7-2,.,.,TRBJ2-3,TGTGCCAGCAGCTTAGCCTACAGAGATACGCAGTATTTT,CASSLAYRDTQYF
TRBV28,.,TRBD2,TRBJ2-3,TGTGCCAGCAGTTTAAACCGACTAGCTCACCTGACGGATACGCAGTATTTT,CASSLNRLAHLTDTQYF
TRBV7-8,.,.,TRBJ2-5,TGTGCCAGCAGCTCAGCTGGGGAGACCCAGTACTTC,CASSSAGETQYF
TRBV6-2/TRBV6-3,few,.,TRBJ2-2,TGTGCCAGCAGCCCGCAGATGGACGGCACCGGGGAGCTGTTTTTT,CASSPQMDGTGELFF
TRBV28,few,.,TRBJ2-7,TGTGCCAGCAGTTTAAATATAGGTCAGGTCGAGCAGTACTTC,CASSLNIGQVEQYF
TRBV20-1,.,TRBD1,TRBJ2-3,TGCAGTGCTGTCGTAACAATTCGACAGGGCTATAGCACAGATACGCAGTATTTT,CSAVVTIRQGYSTDTQYF
TRBV14,few,TRBD1,TRBJ2-7,TGTGCCAGCAGCCCTAAGGACAGGGGCTACGAGCAGTACTTC,CASSPKDRGYEQYF
TRBV7-2,.,.,TRBJ2-4,TGTGCCAGCAGCTTATTGGTAGGGCCACCAAGACAGTACTTC,CASSLLVGPPRQYF
TRBV28,few,TRBD1,TRBJ2-1,TGTGCCAGCAGTTTACGCCGAGGGACAGGGCCTGACAATGAGCAGTTCTTC,CASSLRRGTGPDNEQFF
TRBV20-1,.,.,TRBJ2-5,TGCAGTGCTAGAGATCACAAGGAGACCCAGTACTTC,CSARDHKETQYF
TRBV7-2,.,TRBD1,TRBJ1-2,TGTGCCAGCAGCTCGTTCAGGGGGCGAGACTATGGCTACACCTTC,CASSSFRGRDYGYTF
TRBV20-1,.,TRBD2,TRBJ2-5,TGCAGTGCTAGGGGGTTCGGTGGGACTAGCGGGGTAACGGGGGAGACCCAGTACTTC,CSARGFGGTSGVTGETQYF
TRBV20-1,.,.,TRBJ2-7,TGCAGTGCTAGGTCCTCCCAGGGCTCCTACGAGCAGTACTTC,CSARSSQGSYEQYF
TRBV3-1,.,.,TRBJ2-4,TGTGCCAGCAGCCAAGATGCAGACTCGGGGCCCATTCAGTACTTC,CASSQDADSGPIQYF
TRBV5-3,.,TRBD1,TRBJ1-1,TGTGCCAGAAGCTGGGAGACAGGGGGCACTGAAGCTTTCTTT,CARSWETGGTEAFF
TRBV6-4,few,TRBD1,TRBJ2-3,TGTGCCAGCAGTGACGGAGCCGGGACAGGGGGCACAGATACGCAGTATTTT,CASSDGAGTGGTDTQYF
TRBV9,.,.,TRBJ2-1,TGTGCCAGCAGCGTGGGGGACTCGTCTTGGAATGAGCAGTTCTTC,CASSVGDSSWNEQFF
TRBV7-9,few,.,TRBJ2-3,TGTGCCAGCAGCACAATAAAAGACAGTTTTGATACGCAGTATTTT,CASSTIKDSFDTQYF
TRBV6-2/TRBV6-3,.,.,TRBJ2-7,TGTGCCAGCAGTCCCGCAAGGGGTCATCTTAATCCCTACGAGCAGTACTTC,CASSPARGHLNPYEQYF
TRBV4-3,many,.,TRBJ1-1,TGCGCCAGCAGCCAAGATACTACAAACACTGAAGCTTTCTTT,CASSQDTTNTEAFF